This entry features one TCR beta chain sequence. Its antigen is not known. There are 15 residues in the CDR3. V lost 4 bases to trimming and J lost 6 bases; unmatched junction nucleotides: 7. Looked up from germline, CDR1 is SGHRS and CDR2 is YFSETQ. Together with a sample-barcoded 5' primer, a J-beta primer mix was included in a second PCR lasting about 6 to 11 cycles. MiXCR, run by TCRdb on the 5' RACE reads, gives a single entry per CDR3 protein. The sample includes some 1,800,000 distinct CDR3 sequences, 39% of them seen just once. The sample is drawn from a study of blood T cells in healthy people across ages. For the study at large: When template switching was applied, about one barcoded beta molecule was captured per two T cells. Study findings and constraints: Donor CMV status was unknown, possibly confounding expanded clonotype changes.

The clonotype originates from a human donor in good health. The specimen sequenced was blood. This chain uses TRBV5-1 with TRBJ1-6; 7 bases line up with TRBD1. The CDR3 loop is CASSIRDSPNSPLHF. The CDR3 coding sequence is TGCGCCAGCAGCATCCGGGACAGTCCTAATTCACCCCTCCACTTT.